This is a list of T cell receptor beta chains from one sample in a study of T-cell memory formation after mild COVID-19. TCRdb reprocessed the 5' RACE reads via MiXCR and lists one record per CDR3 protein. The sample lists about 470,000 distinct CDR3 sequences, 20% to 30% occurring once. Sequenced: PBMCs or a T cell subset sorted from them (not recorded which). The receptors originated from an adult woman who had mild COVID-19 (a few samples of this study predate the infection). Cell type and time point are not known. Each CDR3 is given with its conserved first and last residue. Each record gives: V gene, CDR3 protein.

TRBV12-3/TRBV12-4	CASSSGTSGNTGELFF
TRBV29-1	CSVAGSPASYEQYF
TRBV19	CASRRTGWSTGELFF
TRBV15	CATSRVGGYAFF
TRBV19	CASKGTGVSNTQYF
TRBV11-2	CASSFTGGRTTEQFF
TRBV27	CASSLGGTVSYEQYF
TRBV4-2	CASSQEPHRGIQYF
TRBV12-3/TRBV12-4	CASRMGQGAGYTF
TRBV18	CASSLPGLAASEQYF
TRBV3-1	CASSQGNEQYF
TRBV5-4	CASSRDIYEQYF
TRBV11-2	CASSLDNWGGTSSMNTEAFF
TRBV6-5	CASSVGGQETQYF
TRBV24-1	CATSDPQTGTGSSYEQYF
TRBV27	CASSLNGLAGYNEQFF
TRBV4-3	CASSQDPQGEGSDTQYF
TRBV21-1	CASSKTWPSGSNTGELFF
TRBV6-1	CASSVERTGWEKLFF
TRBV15	CATLQGYEQFF
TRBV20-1	CSASHTSGSYTGELFF
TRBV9	CASSPRQAIYNEQFF
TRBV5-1	CASSPRQGAGPNEQFF
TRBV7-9	CASRVPLGRQYGYTF
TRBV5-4	CASSRPAGEQYF
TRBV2	CASIEREGFTGELFF
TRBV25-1	CASSEGQISQETQYF
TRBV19	CASSDMSGVGGYTF
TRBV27	CASSPLPGTGHSQYF
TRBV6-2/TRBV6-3	CASSPWTGQYEQYF
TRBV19	CASSFPGLAATWEQYF
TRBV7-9	CASSGADYNSPLHF
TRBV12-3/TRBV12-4	CATGLAGLGEQFF
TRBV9	CASSQGDRGYEQYF
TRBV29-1	CSVRWKTGMNTEAFF
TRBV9	CASSSRWDYPGEETQYF
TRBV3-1	CASSQRGETQYF
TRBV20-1	CSARDPRDRGPADTQYF
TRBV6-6	CASSYLDSLSSYNEQFF
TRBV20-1	CSASMSQYF
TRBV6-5	CASSYPLTDTQYF
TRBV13	CASSPKGWGLYEQYF
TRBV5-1	CASSSLGQGSGYEQFF
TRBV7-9	CASSSDSRPYNEQFF
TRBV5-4	CASSVTGTGGYTGTEAFF
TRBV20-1	CSATDYRDPYSTDTQYF
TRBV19	CASSTGGLAGFSDTQYF
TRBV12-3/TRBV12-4	CASSSEDRGSLYEQYF
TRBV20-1	CSGREGLETQYF
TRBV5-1	CASSKLSRAGTGELFF
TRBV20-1	CSASSSGRGEQYF
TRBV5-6	CASSPWGEANTGELFF
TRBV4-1	CASSQSLVSYEQYF
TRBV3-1	CASSQEGSVVRF
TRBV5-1	CASSYPGTGNTEAFF